The 17 T cell receptor beta chains below were found in one sample sequenced in a study of patients and donors after allogeneic stem cell transplantation. TCRdb analysed the RT-PCR reads with MiXCR anew, one entry per CDR3 protein. The table shows tens of thousands of distinct CDR3 sequences, with about 48% occurring only once. Specimen: blood, either unsorted or a sorted T cell fraction (not recorded which). Every receptor here comes from a human donor who was either an allogeneic HSCT recipient or a stem cell or donor lymphocyte infusion donor (not recorded which). It is not recorded whose cells these are; they may come from a transplant donor.

This clonotype was picked up a small number of times. The genes are TRBV28 and TRBJ1-5; D is perhaps TRBD1 (5 bases). This CDR3 comprises 14 residues. The V gene lost 6 bases and the J gene lost 3 bases, with 12 bases spanning the gap. CDR1 MDHEN and CDR2 SYDVKM come from the germline V gene. CDR3 amino acids: CASSPTDFNQPQHF. The CDR3 bases are TGTGCCAGCAGCCCGACAGACTTCAATCAGCCCCAGCATTTT.

The chain links TRBV7-6 to TRBJ2-1; no clear D gene. V dropped 2 bases and J dropped 8 bases, with 25 bases sitting between them. The CDR3 spans 18 residues. Germline CDR1 and CDR2: SGHVS and FNYEAQ. The CDR3 region has the DNA TGTGCCAGCAGCTTATATGGCGACTCATCCGGGCCTTTGGATGAGCAGTTCTTC. It is translated as CASSLYGDSSGPLDEQFF. Looking up the rest from reference TRBV7-6 and TRBJ2-1 gives the full variable domain: GAGVSQSPRYKVTKRGQDVALRCDPISGHVSLYWYRQALGQGPEFLTYFNYEAQQDKSGLPNDRFSAERPEGSISTLTIQRTEQRDSAMYRCASSLYGDSSGPLDEQFFGPGTRLTVL.

This clonotype was seen a few times. The J gene is TRBJ1-2, the V gene TRBV6-2 or TRBV6-3; TRBD1 might be the D (5 bases). Germline assignment: CDR1 MNHEY and CDR2 SVGEGT. There are 12 residues in the CDR3. V gave up 2 bases and J gave up 5 bases, with 6 bases separating them. CDR3 region: CASSYRGYGYTF. The CDR3, as DNA: TGTGCCAGCAGTTACAGGGGATATGGCTACACCTTC.

This chain uses TRBV5-1 with TRBJ2-3; TRBD2 matches at 15 bases. This CDR3 is built from 16 residues. Germline V gene lookup returns CDR1 SGHRS and CDR2 YFSETQ. V dropped 4 bases and J dropped 5; count of bases not matched to a gene: 5. The CDR3 region is CASSLGTSGRKDTQYF. The CDR3 DNA is TGCGCCAGCAGCCTCGGGACTAGCGGGAGGAAAGATACGCAGTATTTT.

The chain couples TRBV20-1 to TRBJ1-2, with TRBD1 matching over 8 bases. This CDR3 is built from 13 residues. The germline V gene encodes CDR1 DFQATT and CDR2 SNEGSKA (reference sequence). The trim removed 3 bases at V and 4 bases at J, leaving 4 bases unmatched. CDR3 amino acids: CSASPGGGYGYTF. CDR3 bases: TGCAGTGCTAGCCCAGGGGGCGGCTATGGCTACACCTTC.

In its sample, this clonotype was seen a few times. The rearrangement links TRBV28 to TRBJ1-1; D may be TRBD1 (5 bases). The germline V gene encodes CDR1 MDHEN and CDR2 SYDVKM. This CDR3 contains 13 residues. With 8 bases removed from V and 1 base from J, the gap between germline ends came to 11 bases. For the CDR3, the DNA is TGTGCCAGCTTTGACAGAGAGAACACTGAAGCTTTCTTT. Residues: CASFDRENTEAFF.

The chain is built from TRBV11-2 and TRBJ1-2; the match to TRBD1 covers 7 bases. CDR1 is SGHAT, CDR2 FQNNGV, per germline. The CDR3 is 17 amino acids. Trimming at V came to 2 bases and at J to 0 bases, leaving 9 bases not matched to a gene. As DNA, the CDR3 is TGTGCCAGCAGCTTACCCGACAGGGCAACGGCTAACTATGGCTACACCTTC. Translated: CASSLPDRATANYGYTF.

The V call is TRBV4-3, the J call TRBJ1-2; D gene unclear. V lost 1 base and J 4 bases, leaving 13 bases between the germline ends. Germline V lookup: CDR1 LGHNA, CDR2 YSLEER. The CDR3 loop spans 15 amino acids. CDR3 nucleotide sequence: TGCGCCAGCAGCCAAGGGCCGGGTGGTTCCTATGGCTACACCTTC. Amino acids: CASSQGPGGSYGYTF.

The chain is built from TRBV12-3 or TRBV12-4 and TRBJ1-2; 7 bases match TRBD1. The CDR3 loop spans 14 amino acids. J lost 0 bases, V lost 7 bases, and 5 bases had no gene match. The CDR3 DNA is TGTGCCAGCACTCGGGACAGCGCTAACTATGGCTACACCTTC. Translating it yields CASTRDSANYGYTF.

The genes are TRBV5-6 and TRBJ1-6, with 7 bases lining up with TRBD1. Germline CDR1 and CDR2: SGHDT and YYEEEE. The CDR3 length is 13 residues. V shed 4 bases, J shed 9 bases, and the junction held 4 bases outside the gene matches. The CDR3 spells CASSGQDASPLHF. The CDR3 DNA sequence: TGTGCCAGCAGCGGACAGGACGCTTCACCCCTCCACTTT.

The table lists this clonotype with a few counts. J is TRBJ1-5 and V is TRBV3-1, with TRBD1 as a possible D gene (6 bases). Germline V CDR1 and CDR2: LGHDT, YNNKEL (reference sequence). The CDR3 length is 13 residues. V was cut by 3 bases and J by 3 bases, with 6 bases left in between. CDR3 coding DNA: TGTGCCAGCAGCCAGGGGGCCAATCAGCCCCAGCATTTT. Translating gives CASSQGANQPQHF.

Details on this clonotype: An end of the junction differs from the germline gene, which may be a read error. The V and J genes are TRBV10-3 and TRBJ1-1; TRBD1 aligns across 7 bases. CDR3 size: 17 residues. Germline-derived CDR1 and CDR2 are ENHRY and SYGVKD. CDR3 sequence: CAISALYGQAAHTEAFF. CDR3 sequence (DNA): TGTGCCATCAGTGCCCTCTACGGACAGGCGGCCCACACGGAAGCTTTCTTT.

This clonotype was picked up a small number of times. The J gene is TRBJ1-1, the V gene TRBV5-1; D gene ambiguous. This CDR3 spans 13 amino acids. The germline CDR1 and CDR2 sequences are SGHRS and YFSETQ. The V end was cut by 7 bases, the J end by 1 base, with 11 bases between. The CDR3 region has the DNA TGCGCCAGCGTCGATATTCCGAACACTGAAGCTTTCTTT. Translation gives CASVDIPNTEAFF.

The chain couples TRBV6-2 or TRBV6-3 to TRBJ1-6, with 8 bases that match TRBD1. From germline, CDR1 is MNHEY and CDR2 SVGEGT. CDR3 size: 15 residues. The trim removed 5 bases at V and 9 bases at J, leaving 9 bases unmatched. The CDR3 nucleotides are TGTGCCAGCAGTCCACACGGACAGGGAGGTTCACCCCTCCACTTT. Amino acids: CASSPHGQGGSPLHF.

The V call is TRBV12-3 or TRBV12-4, the J call TRBJ2-2, with 8 bases lining up with TRBD2. The CDR3 runs to 14 residues. Trimming removed 6 bases from V and 5 bases from J; junction bases left unmatched: 5. The CDR3 reads CASSPRGATGELFF. CDR3 DNA sequence: TGTGCCAGCAGCCCGCGGGGGGCAACCGGGGAGCTGTTTTTT.

The chain has TRBV7-2 and TRBJ1-2; 8 positions agree with TRBD1. The CDR3 runs to 14 residues. The germline gives CDR1 SGHTA, CDR2 FQGNSA. J gave up 4 bases and V 5 bases, and 6 bases lay outside the gene matches. The CDR3 coding sequence is TGTGCCAGCAGCCCGGACAGGGATGGCTATGGCTACACCTTC. The encoded protein is CASSPDRDGYGYTF.

This chain connects TRBV7-8 to TRBJ2-3; the D call may be TRBD1 or TRBD2 (5 bases each). The CDR3 covers 14 residues. The V end lost 1 base, the J end lost 4 bases, and 9 bases lay between the germline ends. The germline CDR1 and CDR2 sequences are SGHVS and FQNEAQ. Here the CDR3 reads CASSLGTGPDTQYF. CDR3 coding DNA: TGTGCCAGCAGCTTAGGAACGGGGCCAGATACGCAGTATTTT.